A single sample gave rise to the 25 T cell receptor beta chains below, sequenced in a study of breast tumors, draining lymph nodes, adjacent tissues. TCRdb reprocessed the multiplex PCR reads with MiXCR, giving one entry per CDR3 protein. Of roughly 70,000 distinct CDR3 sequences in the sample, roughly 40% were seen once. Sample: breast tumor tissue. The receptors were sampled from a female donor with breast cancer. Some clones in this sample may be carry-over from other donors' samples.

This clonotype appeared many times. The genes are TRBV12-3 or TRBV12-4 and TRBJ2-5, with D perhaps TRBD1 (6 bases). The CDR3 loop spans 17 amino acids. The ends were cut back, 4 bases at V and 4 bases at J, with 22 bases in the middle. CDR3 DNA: TGTGCCAGCAGTTGGGGGCCAGGGGAGAGGCTATCAGAGACCCAGTACTTC. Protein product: CASSWGPGERLSETQYF.

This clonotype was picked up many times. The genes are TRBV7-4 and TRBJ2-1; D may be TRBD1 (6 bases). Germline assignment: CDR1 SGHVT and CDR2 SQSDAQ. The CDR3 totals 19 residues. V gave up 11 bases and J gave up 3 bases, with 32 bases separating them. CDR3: CAPKRIYREFGYFYNEQFF. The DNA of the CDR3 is TGTGCCCCTAAGAGGATTTACAGGGAGTTCGGATACTTCTACAATGAGCAGTTCTTC. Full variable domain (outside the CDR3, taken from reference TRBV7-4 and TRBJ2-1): GAGVSQSPRYKVAKRGRDVALRCDSISGHVTLYWYRQTLGQGSEVLTYSQSDAQRDKSGRPSGRFSAERPERSVSTLKIQRTEQGDSAVYLCAPKRIYREFGYFYNEQFFGPGTRLTVL.

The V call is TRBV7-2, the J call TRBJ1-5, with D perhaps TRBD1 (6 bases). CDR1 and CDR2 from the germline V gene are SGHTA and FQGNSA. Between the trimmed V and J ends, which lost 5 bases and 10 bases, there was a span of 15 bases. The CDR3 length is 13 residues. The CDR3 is CASSARTAYPQHF. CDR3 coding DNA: TGTGCCAGCAGCGCAAGGACAGCATACCCCCAGCATTTT.

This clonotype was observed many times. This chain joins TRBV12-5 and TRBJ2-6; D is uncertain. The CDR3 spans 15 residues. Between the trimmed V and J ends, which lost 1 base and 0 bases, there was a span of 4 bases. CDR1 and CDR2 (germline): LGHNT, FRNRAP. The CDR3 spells CASGLALSGANVLTF. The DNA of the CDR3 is TGTGCTAGTGGTTTGGCCCTCTCTGGGGCCAACGTCCTGACTTTC.

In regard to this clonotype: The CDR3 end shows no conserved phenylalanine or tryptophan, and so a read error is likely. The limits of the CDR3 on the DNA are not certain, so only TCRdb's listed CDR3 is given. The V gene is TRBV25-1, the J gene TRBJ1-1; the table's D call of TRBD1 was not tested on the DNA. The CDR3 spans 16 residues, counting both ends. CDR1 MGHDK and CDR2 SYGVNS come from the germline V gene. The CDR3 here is CVSSGGRADVSTEAYL.

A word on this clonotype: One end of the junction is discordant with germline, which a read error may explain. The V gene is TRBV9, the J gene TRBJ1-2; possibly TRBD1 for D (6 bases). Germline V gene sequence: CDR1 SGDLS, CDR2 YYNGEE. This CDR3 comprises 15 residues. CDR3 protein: CASSQGHGANYGSTF. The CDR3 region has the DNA TGTGCCAGCAGCCAGGGGCACGGGGCCAACTATGGCTCCACCTTC.

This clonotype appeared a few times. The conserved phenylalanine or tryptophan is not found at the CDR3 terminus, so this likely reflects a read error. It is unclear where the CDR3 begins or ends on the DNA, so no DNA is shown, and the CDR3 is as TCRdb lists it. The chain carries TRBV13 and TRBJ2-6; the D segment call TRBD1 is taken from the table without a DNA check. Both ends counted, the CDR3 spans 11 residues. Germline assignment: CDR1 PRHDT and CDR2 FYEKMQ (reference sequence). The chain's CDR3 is CASSEEGVGTS.

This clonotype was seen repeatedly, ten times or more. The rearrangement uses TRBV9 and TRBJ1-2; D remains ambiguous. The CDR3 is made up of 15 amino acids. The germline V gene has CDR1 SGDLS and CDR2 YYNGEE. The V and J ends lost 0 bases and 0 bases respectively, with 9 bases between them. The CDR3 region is CASSVGVGTNYGYTF. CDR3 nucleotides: TGTGCCAGCAGCGTAGGAGTGGGGACTAACTATGGCTACACCTTC.

The CDR3 nucleotides read TGTGCCAGCAGCTCACCCATTACAGGTATGTCCTACGAGCAGTACTTC. Its translation: CASSSPITGMSYEQYF. V and J are TRBV11-3 and TRBJ2-7, with a tentative D call TRBD1 (5 bases). The CDR3 spans 16 residues. Germline loops: CDR1 SGHNT, CDR2 YENEEA. The ends were cut back, 4 bases at V and 1 base at J, with 17 bases in the middle.

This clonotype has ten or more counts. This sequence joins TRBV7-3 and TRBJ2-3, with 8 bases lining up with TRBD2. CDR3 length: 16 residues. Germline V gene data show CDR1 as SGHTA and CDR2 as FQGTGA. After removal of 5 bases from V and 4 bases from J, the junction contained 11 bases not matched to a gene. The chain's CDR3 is CASSLLTAGGADTQYF. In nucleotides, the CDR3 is TGTGCCAGCAGCCTCTTGACGGCGGGGGGAGCAGATACGCAGTATTTT.

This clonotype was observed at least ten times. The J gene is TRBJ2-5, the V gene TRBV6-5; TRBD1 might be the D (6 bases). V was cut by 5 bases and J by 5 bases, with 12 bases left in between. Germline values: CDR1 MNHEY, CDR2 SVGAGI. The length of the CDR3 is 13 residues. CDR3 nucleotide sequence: TGTGCCAGCAGTCGGACAGTCCTCGAGACCCAGTACTTC. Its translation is CASSRTVLETQYF.

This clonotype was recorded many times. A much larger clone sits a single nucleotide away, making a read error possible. The CDR3 nucleotides read TGCAGTGCTAGATACTCAGCGGGGGTCTCGTTC. Its translation is CSARYSAGVSF. The chain has TRBV20-1 and TRBJ2-7, with 8 nucleotides matching TRBD2. Looked up from germline, CDR1 is DFQATT and CDR2 is SNEGSKA (reference sequence). This CDR3 is 11 amino acids long.

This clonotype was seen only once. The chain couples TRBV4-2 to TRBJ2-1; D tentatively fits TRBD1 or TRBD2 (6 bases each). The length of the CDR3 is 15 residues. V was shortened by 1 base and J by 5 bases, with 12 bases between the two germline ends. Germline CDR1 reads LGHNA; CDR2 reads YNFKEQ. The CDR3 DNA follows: TGTGCCAGCAGCCAAGGGAGGGGGTTGAACAATGAGCAGTTCTTC. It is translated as CASSQGRGLNNEQFF.

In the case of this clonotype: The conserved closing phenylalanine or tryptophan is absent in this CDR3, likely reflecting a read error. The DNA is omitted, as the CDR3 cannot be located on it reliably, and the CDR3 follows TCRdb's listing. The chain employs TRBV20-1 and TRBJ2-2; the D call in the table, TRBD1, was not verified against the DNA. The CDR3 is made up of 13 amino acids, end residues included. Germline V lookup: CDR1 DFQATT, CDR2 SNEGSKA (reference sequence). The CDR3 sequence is CSARRDTFNEQFI.

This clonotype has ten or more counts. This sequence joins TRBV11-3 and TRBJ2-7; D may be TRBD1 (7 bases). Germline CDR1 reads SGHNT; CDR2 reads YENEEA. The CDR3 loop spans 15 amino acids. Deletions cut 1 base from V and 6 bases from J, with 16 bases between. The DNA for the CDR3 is TGTGCCAGCAGCTTAGGCGGGACAGATCTAGCCGAGCAGTACTTC. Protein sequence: CASSLGGTDLAEQYF.

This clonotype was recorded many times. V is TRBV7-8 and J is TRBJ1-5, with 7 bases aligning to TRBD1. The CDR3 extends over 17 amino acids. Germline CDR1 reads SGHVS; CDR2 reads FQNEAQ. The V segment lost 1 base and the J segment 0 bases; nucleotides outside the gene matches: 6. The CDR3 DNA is TGTGCCAGCAGCTTAGGTCAGGGGGTGGATAGCAATCAGCCCCAGCATTTT. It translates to CASSLGQGVDSNQPQHF.

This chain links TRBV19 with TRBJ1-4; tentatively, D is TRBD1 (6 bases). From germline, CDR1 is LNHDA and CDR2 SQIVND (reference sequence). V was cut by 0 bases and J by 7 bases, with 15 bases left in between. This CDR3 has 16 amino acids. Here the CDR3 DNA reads TGTGCCAGTAGTATAGACAATACAGGGATAAGTGAAAAACTGTTTTTT. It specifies CASSIDNTGISEKLFF.

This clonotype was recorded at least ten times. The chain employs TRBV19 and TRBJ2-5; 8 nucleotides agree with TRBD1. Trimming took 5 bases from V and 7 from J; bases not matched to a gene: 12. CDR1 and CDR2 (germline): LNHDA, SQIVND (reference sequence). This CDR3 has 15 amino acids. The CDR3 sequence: CASSRARGLSWTQYF. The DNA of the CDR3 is TGTGCCAGTAGTCGGGCCAGGGGGCTATCATGGACCCAGTACTTC.

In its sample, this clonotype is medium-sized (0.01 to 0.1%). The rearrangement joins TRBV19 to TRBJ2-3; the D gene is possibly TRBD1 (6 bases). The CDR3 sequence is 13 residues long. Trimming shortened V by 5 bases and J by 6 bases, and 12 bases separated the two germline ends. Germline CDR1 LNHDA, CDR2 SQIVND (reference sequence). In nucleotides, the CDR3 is TGTGCCAGTAGTCACCGTGGGGGCGATACGCAGTATTTT. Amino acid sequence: CASSHRGGDTQYF.

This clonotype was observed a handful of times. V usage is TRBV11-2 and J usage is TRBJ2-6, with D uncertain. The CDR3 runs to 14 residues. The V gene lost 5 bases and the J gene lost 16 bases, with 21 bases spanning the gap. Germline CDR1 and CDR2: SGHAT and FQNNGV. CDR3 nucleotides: TGTGCCAGCAGCCAAGATGTGAGTGGGGTAGGACTGACTTTC. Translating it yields CASSQDVSGVGLTF.

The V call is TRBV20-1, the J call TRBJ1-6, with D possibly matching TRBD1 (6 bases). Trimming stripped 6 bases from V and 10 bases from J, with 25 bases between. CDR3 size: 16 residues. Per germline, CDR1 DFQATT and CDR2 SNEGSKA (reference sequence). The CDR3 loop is CSAPVRGCRGNSPLHF. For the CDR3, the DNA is TGCAGTGCCCCCGTACGCGGGTGCAGGGGAAACTCACCCCTCCACTTT.

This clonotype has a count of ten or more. The CDR3, as DNA: TGTGCCAGCAGCCTGACCGGGACAGGGTCGGCGGAGCTGTTTTTT. Its translation: CASSLTGTGSAELFF. The gene calls are TRBV7-9 and TRBJ2-2; 9 bases match TRBD1. Germline lookup yields CDR1 SEHNR and CDR2 FQNEAQ (reference sequence). The CDR3 runs 15 residues. V shed 5 bases and J 10 bases; nucleotides not matched to a gene: 11.

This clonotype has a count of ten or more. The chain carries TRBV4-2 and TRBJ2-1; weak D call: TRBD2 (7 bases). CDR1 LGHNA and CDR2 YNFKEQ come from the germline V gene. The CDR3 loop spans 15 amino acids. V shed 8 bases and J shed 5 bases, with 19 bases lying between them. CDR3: CASEPEREGDNEQFF. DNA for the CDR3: TGTGCCAGCGAGCCAGAAAGGGAGGGGGACAATGAGCAGTTCTTC.

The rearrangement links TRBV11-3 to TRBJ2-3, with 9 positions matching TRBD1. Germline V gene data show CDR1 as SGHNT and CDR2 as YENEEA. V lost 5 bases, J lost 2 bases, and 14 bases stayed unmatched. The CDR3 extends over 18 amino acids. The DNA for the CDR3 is TGTGCCAGCAGCCTAAGGGGACAGGGCGGGAGTTACACAGATACGCAGTATTTT. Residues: CASSLRGQGGSYTDTQYF.

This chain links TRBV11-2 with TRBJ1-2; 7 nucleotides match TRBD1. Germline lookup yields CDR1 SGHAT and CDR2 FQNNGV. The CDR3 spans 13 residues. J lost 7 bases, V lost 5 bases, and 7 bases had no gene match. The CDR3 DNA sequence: TGTGCCAGCAGCCCGGGACAGTATACTGGCTACACCTTC. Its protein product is CASSPGQYTGYTF.